This T cell receptor (beta chain) appears in the sequencing data of a study of blood T cells in healthy people across ages. General study results and limits: A conclusive naive versus antigen-experienced comparison was prevented by the unsorted PBMCs.

Around 10 milliliters of peripheral blood were drawn from each donor. Isolation recovered at least 7 million PBMCs from every sample. The second PCR ran roughly 7 to 11 cycles with a sample-barcoded 5' primer and J-beta primers. TCRdb reprocessed the 5' RACE reads via MiXCR and lists one record per CDR3 protein. The sample includes 600,000 to 800,000 distinct CDR3 sequences, approximately 52% of them seen just once. Note on this clonotype: The target antigen is unknown.

This clonotype was sampled from a woman older than 75 in good health. Sequencing was carried out using blood.

CDR3 nucleotides: TGTGCCAGTATGGGGCCAGTGCTCTATAATTCACCCCTCCACTTT. Residues: CASMGPVLYNSPLHF. The rearrangement uses TRBV6-6 and TRBJ1-6, with a weak D call TRBD1 (5 bases). Germline V CDR1 and CDR2: MNHNY, SVGAGI (reference sequence). V lost 9 bases and J 3 bases, leaving 15 bases between the germline ends. This CDR3 is 15 amino acids long.